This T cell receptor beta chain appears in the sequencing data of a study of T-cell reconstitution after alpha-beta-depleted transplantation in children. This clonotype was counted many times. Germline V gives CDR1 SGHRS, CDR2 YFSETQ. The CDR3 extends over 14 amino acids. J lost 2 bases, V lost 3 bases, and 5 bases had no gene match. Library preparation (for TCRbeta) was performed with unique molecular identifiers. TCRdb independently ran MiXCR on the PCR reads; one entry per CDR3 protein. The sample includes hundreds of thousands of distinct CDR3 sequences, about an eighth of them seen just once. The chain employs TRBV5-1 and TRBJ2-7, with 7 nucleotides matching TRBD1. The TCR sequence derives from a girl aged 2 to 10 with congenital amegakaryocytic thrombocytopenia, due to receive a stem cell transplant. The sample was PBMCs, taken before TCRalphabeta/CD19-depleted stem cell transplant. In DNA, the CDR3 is TGCGCCAGCAGCTGGTTGACAGGGACCTACGAGCAGTACTTC. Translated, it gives CASSWLTGTYEQYF.